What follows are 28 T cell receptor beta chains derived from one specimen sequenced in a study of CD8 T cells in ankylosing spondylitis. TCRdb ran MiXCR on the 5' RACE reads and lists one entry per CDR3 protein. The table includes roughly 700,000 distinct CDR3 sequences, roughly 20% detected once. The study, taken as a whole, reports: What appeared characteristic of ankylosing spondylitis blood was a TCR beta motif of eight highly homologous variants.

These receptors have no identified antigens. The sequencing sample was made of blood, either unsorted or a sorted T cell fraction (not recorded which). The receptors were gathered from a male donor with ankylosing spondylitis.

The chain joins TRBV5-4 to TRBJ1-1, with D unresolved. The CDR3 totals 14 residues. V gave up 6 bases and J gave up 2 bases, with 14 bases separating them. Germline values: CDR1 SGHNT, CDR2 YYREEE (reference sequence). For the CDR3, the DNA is TGTGCCAGCACCCGAATAAGGGATAACACTGAAGCTTTCTTT. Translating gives CASTRIRDNTEAFF.

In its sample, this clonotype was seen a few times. The CDR3 sequence is CASSGAGTGVGEQYF. CDR3 DNA: TGTGCCAGCAGTGGCGCCGGGACAGGGGTGGGCGAGCAGTACTTC. This chain links TRBV28 with TRBJ2-7; 10 bases are a match to TRBD1. Germline CDR1 reads MDHEN; CDR2 reads SYDVKM. V trimming: 5 bases; J trimming: 6 bases; junction bases outside the gene matches: 10. CDR3 size: 15 residues.

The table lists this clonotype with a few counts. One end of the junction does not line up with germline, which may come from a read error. CDR3 coding DNA: TGTGCTAGCAGTCCCAGGGGGCTCGATGAGCAGTTCTTC. Translated, it gives CASSPRGLDEQFF. This sequence joins TRBV7-7 and TRBJ2-1; 8 nucleotides match TRBD1. CDR3 size: 13 residues. CDR1 SSHAT and CDR2 FNYEAQ come from the germline V gene (reference sequence).

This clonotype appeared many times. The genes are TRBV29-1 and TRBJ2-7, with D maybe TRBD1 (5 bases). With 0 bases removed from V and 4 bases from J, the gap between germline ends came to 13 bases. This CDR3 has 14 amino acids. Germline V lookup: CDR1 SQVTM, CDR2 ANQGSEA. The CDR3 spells CSVEDLPGSYEQYF. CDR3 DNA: TGCAGCGTTGAAGATCTTCCAGGGTCTTACGAGCAGTACTTC.

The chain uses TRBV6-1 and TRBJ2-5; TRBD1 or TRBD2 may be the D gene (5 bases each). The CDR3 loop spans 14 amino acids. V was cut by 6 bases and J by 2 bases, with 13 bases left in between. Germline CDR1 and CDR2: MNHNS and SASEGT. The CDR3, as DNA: TGTGCCAGCAGCCCCGAGGGGAAACAAGAGACCCAGTACTTC. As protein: CASSPEGKQETQYF.

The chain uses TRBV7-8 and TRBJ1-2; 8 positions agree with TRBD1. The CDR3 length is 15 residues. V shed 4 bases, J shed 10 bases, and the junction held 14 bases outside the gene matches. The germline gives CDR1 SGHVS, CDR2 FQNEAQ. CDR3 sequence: CASSSDPGQVWSYTF. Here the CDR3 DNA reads TGTGCCAGCAGCTCGGACCCGGGACAGGTGTGGTCCTACACCTTC. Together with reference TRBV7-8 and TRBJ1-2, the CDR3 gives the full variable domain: GAGVSQSPRYKVAKRGQDVALRCDPISGHVSLFWYQQALGQGPEFLTYFQNEAQLDKSGLPSDRFFAERPEGSVSTLKIQRTQQEDSAVYLCASSSDPGQVWSYTFGSGTRLTVV.

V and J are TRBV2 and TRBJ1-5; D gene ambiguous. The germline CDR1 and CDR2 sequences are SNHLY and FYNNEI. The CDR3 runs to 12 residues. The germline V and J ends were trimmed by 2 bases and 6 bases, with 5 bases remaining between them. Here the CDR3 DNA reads TGTGCCAGCAGTGAACCGAGTCAGCCCCAGCATTTT. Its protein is CASSEPSQPQHF.

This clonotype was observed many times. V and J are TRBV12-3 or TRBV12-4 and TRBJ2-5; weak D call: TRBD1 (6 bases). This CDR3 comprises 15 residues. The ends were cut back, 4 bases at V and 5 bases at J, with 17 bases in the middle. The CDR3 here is CASSSQGLAGETQYF. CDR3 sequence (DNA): TGTGCCAGCAGTTCCCAGGGGCTAGCCGGGGAGACCCAGTACTTC.

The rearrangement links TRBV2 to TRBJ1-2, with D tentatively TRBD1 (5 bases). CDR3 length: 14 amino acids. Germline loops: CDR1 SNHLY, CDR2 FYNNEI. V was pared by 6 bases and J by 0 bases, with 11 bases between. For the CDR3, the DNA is TGTGCCAGCAGACGGGACGGAACTAACTATGGCTACACCTTC. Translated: CASRRDGTNYGYTF.

CDR3 region: CSVEDDRALTSTDTQYF. The CDR3 region has the DNA TGCAGCGTTGAAGACGACAGGGCGTTAACATCCACAGATACGCAGTATTTT. The chain carries TRBV29-1 and TRBJ2-3, with 7 bases fitting TRBD1. The J segment lost 2 bases and the V segment lost 0 bases, leaving 11 bases of the junction unmatched. Germline assignment: CDR1 SQVTM and CDR2 ANQGSEA. The CDR3 runs to 17 residues.

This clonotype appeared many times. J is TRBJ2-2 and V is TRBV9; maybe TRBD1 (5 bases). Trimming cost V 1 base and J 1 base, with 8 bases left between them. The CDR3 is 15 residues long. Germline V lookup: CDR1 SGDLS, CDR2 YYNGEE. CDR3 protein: CASSVTDRNTGELFF. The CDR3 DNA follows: TGTGCCAGCAGCGTAACCGACAGGAACACCGGGGAGCTGTTTTTT.

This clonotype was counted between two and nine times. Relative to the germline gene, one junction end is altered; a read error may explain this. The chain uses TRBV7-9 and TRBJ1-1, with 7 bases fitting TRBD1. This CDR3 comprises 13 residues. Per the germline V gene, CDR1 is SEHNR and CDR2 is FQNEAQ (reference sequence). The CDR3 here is CASSLSGQNLWEF. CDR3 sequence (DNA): TGTGCCAGCAGCTTATCGGGACAGAACCTTTGGGAGTTT.

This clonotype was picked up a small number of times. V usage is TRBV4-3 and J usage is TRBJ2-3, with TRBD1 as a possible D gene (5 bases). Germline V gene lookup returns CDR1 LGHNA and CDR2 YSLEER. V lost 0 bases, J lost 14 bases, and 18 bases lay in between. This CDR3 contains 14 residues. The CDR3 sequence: CASSQEMGRPELYF. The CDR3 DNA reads TGCGCCAGCAGCCAAGAAATGGGGCGACCGGAGCTGTATTTT.

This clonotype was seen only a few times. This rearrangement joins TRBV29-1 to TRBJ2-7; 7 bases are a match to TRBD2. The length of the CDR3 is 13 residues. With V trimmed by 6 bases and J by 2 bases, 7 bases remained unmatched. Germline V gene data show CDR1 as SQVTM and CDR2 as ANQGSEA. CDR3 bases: TGCAGCGTCCGGGGGGACGCACCCTACGAGCAGTACTTC. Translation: CSVRGDAPYEQYF.

This chain's CDR3 is CASSLGRRAREVAEAFF. The CDR3 DNA reads TGTGCCAGCAGCCTCGGGCGAAGGGCCCGAGAGGTAGCTGAAGCTTTCTTT. The rearrangement links TRBV12-3 or TRBV12-4 to TRBJ1-1; D call uncertain. The length of the CDR3 is 17 residues. V lost 6 bases and J lost 6, with 26 bases in between.

This CDR3 reads CASSLDGIAGAKETQYF. The CDR3 nucleotides are TGTGCCAGCAGCTTAGATGGGATAGCGGGAGCCAAAGAGACCCAGTACTTC. The chain joins TRBV11-2 to TRBJ2-5; 9 nucleotides agree with TRBD2. This CDR3 spans 17 amino acids. Germline values: CDR1 SGHAT, CDR2 FQNNGV. Trimming at V came to 0 bases and at J to 3 bases, leaving 8 bases not matched to a gene. Full variable domain (remainder filled in from reference TRBV11-2 and TRBJ2-5): EAGVAQSPRYKIIEKRQSVAFWCNPISGHATLYWYQQILGQGPKLLIQFQNNGVVDDSQLPKDRFSAERLKGVDSTLKIQPAKLEDSAVYLCASSLDGIAGAKETQYFGPGTRLLVL.

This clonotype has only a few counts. In nucleotides, the CDR3 is TGTGCCAGCAGCTGGACAGGGGGTGCGCAGTTCTTC. Protein sequence: CASSWTGGAQFF. The rearrangement uses TRBV14 and TRBJ2-1; 10 positions agree with TRBD1. Looked up from germline, CDR1 is SGHDN and CDR2 is FVKESK. The CDR3 has 12 residues. J was trimmed by 12 bases and V by 5 bases; bases with no gene match: 4.

The CDR3: CASSPSGTDANEQFF. The CDR3 DNA is TGTGCCAGCAGTCCTAGCGGGACCGATGCCAATGAGCAGTTCTTC. This chain links TRBV28 with TRBJ2-1; 9 nucleotides match TRBD2. The CDR3 has 15 residues. Germline V gene data show CDR1 as MDHEN and CDR2 as SYDVKM. The junction had 8 bases not matched to a gene; V was cut back by 5 bases and J by 6 bases.

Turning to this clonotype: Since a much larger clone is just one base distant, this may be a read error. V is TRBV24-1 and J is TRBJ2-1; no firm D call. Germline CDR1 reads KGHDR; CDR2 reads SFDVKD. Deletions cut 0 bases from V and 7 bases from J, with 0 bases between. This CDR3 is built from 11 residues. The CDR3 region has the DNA TGTGCCACCAGTGATTTGAATGAGCAGTTCTTC. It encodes CATSDLNEQFF.

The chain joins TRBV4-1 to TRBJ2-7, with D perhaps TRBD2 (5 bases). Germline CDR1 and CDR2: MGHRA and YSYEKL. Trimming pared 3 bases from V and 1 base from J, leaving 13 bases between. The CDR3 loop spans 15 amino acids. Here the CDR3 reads CASSHLWPGSYEQYF. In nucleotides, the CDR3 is TGCGCCAGCAGCCATCTGTGGCCGGGATCCTACGAGCAGTACTTC.

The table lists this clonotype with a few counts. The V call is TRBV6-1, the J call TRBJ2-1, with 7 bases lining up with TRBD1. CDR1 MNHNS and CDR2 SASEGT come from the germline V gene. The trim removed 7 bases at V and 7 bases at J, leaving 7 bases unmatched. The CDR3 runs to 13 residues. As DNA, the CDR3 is TGTGCCAGCAAGGGGACAGCCGGAAATGAGCAGTTCTTC. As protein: CASKGTAGNEQFF.

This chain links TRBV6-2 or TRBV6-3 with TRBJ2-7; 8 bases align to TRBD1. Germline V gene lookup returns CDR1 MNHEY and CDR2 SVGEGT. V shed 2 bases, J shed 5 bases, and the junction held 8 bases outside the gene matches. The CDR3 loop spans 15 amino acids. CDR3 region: CASSYAGGLENEQYF. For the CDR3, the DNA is TGTGCCAGCAGTTACGCAGGGGGCCTCGAGAACGAGCAGTACTTC.

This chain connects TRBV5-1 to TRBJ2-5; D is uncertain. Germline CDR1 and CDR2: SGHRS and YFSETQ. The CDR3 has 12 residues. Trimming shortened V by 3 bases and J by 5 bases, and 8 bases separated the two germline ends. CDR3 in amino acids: CASSSGVETQYF. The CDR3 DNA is TGCGCCAGCAGCTCGGGCGTCGAGACCCAGTACTTC.

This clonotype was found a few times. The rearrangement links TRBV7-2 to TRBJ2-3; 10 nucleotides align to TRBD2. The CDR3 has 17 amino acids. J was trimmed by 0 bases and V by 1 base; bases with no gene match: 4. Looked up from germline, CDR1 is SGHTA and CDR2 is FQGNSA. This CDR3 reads CASSLGGLAYSTDTQYF. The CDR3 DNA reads TGTGCCAGCAGCTTAGGGGGACTAGCGTATAGCACAGATACGCAGTATTTT.

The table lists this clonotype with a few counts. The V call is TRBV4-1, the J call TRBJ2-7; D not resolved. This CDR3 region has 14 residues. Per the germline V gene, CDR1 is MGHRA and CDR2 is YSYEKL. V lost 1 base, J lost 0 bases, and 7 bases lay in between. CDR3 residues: CASSQVTLSYEQYF. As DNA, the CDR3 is TGCGCCAGCAGCCAAGTCACCCTCTCCTACGAGCAGTACTTC.

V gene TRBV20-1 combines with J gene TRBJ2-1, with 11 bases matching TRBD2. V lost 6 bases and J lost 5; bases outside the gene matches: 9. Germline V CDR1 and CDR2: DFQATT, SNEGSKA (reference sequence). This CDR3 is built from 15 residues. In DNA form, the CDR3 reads TGCAGTGCACTACTACCGGGACTAGCGGACAATGAGCAGTTCTTC. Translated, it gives CSALLPGLADNEQFF.

CDR3 DNA sequence: TGTGCCAGCAGGGGCCAGGGGGGTAACGGGGAGCTGTTTTTT. Translation: CASRGQGGNGELFF. The V gene is TRBV27, the J gene TRBJ2-2, with D possibly matching TRBD1 (7 bases). The CDR3 runs 14 residues. Deletions cut 6 bases from V and 7 bases from J, with 15 bases between. Germline V lookup: CDR1 MNHEY, CDR2 SMNVEV (reference sequence).

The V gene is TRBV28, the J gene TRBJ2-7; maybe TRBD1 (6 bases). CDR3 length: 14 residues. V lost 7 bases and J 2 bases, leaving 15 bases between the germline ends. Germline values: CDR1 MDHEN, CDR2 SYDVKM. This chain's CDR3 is CASTRTVFPYEQYF. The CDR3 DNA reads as TGTGCCAGCACCCGGACAGTTTTCCCCTACGAGCAGTACTTC.